The sequence of this TCR beta chain was determined in a study of cytomegalovirus exposure and HLA in healthy donors. On the study more broadly: A subsequent analysis stated that the 120 validation repertoires were run on the same platform as the roughly 670 first-cohort repertoires. Notes on the study in general: The tendency of first-cohort TCR clusters to co-occur in the roughly 130 validation repertoires emerged from a later analysis.

As to this clone: Its specificity is unknown.

Sequencing was performed with immunoSEQ multiplex PCR; in TCRdb, only in-frame clones are kept and a portion is missing. Among around 120,000 clones listed, 80% to 90% were seen once. Deletions cut 0 bases from V and 7 bases from J, with 14 bases between. In germline, CDR1 is SGHRS, CDR2 YFSETQ. This CDR3 spans 15 amino acids. Sequencing was done on a sample of PBMCs. This clonotype originated in a woman aged 18-30 years in good health and CMV-seronegative. The chain joins TRBV5-1 to TRBJ2-1, with D maybe TRBD1 (6 bases). The CDR3 sequence: CASSLAKTGPNEQFF. CDR3 nucleotides: TGCGCCAGCAGCTTGGCCAAGACAGGCCCTAATGAGCAGTTCTTC.